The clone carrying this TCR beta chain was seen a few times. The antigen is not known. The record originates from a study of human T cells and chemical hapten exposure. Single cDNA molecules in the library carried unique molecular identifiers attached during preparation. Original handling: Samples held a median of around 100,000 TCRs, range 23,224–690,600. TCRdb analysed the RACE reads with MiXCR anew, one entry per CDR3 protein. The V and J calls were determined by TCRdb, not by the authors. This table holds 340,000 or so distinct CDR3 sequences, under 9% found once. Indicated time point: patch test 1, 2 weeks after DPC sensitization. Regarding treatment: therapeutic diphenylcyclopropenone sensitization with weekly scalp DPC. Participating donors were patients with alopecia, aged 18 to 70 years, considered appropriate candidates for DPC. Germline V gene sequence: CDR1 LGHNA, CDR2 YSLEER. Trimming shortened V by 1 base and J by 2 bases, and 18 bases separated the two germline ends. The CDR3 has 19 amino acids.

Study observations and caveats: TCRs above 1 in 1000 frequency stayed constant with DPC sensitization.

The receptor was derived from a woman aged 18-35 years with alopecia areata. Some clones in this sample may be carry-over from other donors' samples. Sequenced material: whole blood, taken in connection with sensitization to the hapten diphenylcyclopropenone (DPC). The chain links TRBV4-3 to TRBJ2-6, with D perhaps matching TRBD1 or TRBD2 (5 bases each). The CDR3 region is CASSQGSGTGTTGANVLTF. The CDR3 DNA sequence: TGCGCCAGCAGCCAAGGATCGGGAACAGGTACGACTGGGGCCAACGTCCTGACTTTC.